Below, 6 T cell receptor beta chains from the same sample are listed, as sequenced in a study of post-analysis software for immune sequencing data. Notes on the study in general: A handful of TRBV segments appeared more often in patients than in controls, and TRBV5-6, TRBV5-1 and TRBV20-1 were among these.

These receptors' targets are unknown. The library was made from cDNA and included unique molecular identifiers. TCRdb reanalysed the PCR reads using MiXCR and keeps one entry per CDR3 protein. Of approximately 770,000 distinct CDR3 sequences listed, 35% to 55% were seen once; the top ten hold 4.9%. The specimen was blood. These receptors were obtained from a girl between 5 and 17 years old with multiple sclerosis.

This clonotype was picked up one time. The rearrangement joins TRBV7-3 to TRBJ2-1; 11 nucleotides line up with TRBD1. Germline V gives CDR1 SGHTA, CDR2 FQGTGA. V lost 5 bases and J lost 9; bases outside the gene matches: 6. The CDR3 loop spans 14 amino acids. Written as DNA, the CDR3 is TGTGCCAGCAGCGGCGGGACAGGGGGAGGTGAGCAGTTCTTC. Protein product: CASSGGTGGGEQFF. Full variable domain (rest looked up from reference TRBV7-3 and TRBJ2-1): GAGVSQTPSNKVTEKGKYVELRCDPISGHTALYWYRQSLGQGPEFLIYFQGTGAADDSGLPNDRFFAVRPEGSVSTLKIQRTERGDSAVYLCASSGGTGGGEQFFGPGTRLTVL.

This clonotype was detected a few times. This chain connects TRBV7-9 to TRBJ2-7; no definite D call. Germline CDR1 is SEHNR and CDR2 is FQNEAQ (reference sequence). This CDR3 has 12 amino acids. V lost 4 bases and J 3 bases, leaving 7 bases between the germline ends. The CDR3 bases are TGTGCCAGCAGCTCAACCTTCTACGAGCAGTACTTC. This encodes CASSSTFYEQYF.

The table lists this clonotype with a few counts. This sequence joins TRBV7-3 and TRBJ2-1; D not certain. V was cut by 2 bases and J by 3 bases, with 8 bases left in between. The CDR3 totals 14 residues. CDR1 SGHTA and CDR2 FQGTGA come from the germline V gene. The CDR3: CASSLGVGYNEQFF. The CDR3 DNA is TGTGCCAGCAGCTTAGGGGTCGGCTACAATGAGCAGTTCTTC.

The CDR3 nucleotides are TGTGCCAGCAGTTCCCCGGACAGACTCTACGAGCAGTACTTC. It specifies CASSSPDRLYEQYF. The rearrangement links TRBV28 to TRBJ2-5; weak D call: TRBD1 (6 bases). The tail of the sequence fits TRBJ2-7 better, so the J call may be wrong. The germline gives CDR1 MDHEN, CDR2 SYDVKM. The CDR3 loop spans 14 amino acids.

The V call is TRBV6-6, the J call TRBJ2-7; 12 bases map to TRBD2. The CDR3 length is 16 residues. Trimming took 4 bases from V and 2 from J; bases not matched to a gene: 6. Per germline, CDR1 MNHNY and CDR2 SVGAGI (reference sequence). Written as DNA, the CDR3 is TGTGCCAGCAGTTTGACTAGCGGGAGCCCAACCTACGAGCAGTACTTC. As protein: CASSLTSGSPTYEQYF.

This clonotype has a handful of counts. The rearrangement links TRBV4-3 to TRBJ1-1; D uncertain. The ends were cut back, 1 base at V and 2 bases at J, with 8 bases in the middle. This CDR3 has 14 residues. The germline CDR1 and CDR2 sequences are LGHNA and YSLEER. DNA for the CDR3: TGCGCCAGCAGCCAAGGGCTAGGAAACACTGAAGCTTTCTTT. Encoded protein: CASSQGLGNTEAFF.